The next 4 T cell receptor beta chains were all read from a single sample in a study of beta chain features in type 1 diabetes. All of the isolated RNA was reverse transcribed, so expressed TCRB transcripts were sequenced. The method was immunoSEQ multiplex PCR; TCRdb's version includes in-frame clones alone and lacks a portion of them. This sample yields about 370,000 clones, of which about 14% are seen a single time; about 0.02% belongs to the top ten. Input material: naive CD4+ T cells from blood. The receptors originated from a woman under 30 in good health.

The chain carries TRBV25-1 and TRBJ1-2, with 10 nucleotides matching TRBD1. The trim removed 3 bases at V and 7 bases at J, leaving 11 bases unmatched. CDR1 is MGHDK, CDR2 SYGVNS, per germline. The CDR3 is made up of 16 amino acids. The DNA for the CDR3 is TGTGCCAGCAGTGATCCCGGGACAGGGGAGGGGGCTGGCTACACCTTC. The encoded protein is CASSDPGTGEGAGYTF.

The chain recombines TRBV11-2 with TRBJ2-7; no clear D gene. Germline lookup yields CDR1 SGHAT and CDR2 FQNNGV. The V gene lost 5 bases and the J gene lost 9 bases, with 11 bases spanning the gap. The CDR3 contains 11 residues. The CDR3 sequence is CASSPMMRQYF. As DNA, the CDR3 is TGTGCCAGCAGCCCCATGATGAGGCAGTACTTC.

This clone was seen a handful of times. Other nucleotide sequences in the sample specify the same CDR3. The rearrangement joins TRBV6-5 to TRBJ1-2, with 10 bases aligning to TRBD1. The trim removed 7 bases at V and 2 bases at J, leaving 4 bases unmatched. CDR1 and CDR2 (germline): MNHEY, SVGAGI. The CDR3 spans 14 residues. CDR3 residues: CASIPGQGNYGYTF. As DNA, the CDR3 is TGTGCCAGCATCCCGGGACAGGGGAACTATGGCTACACCTTC.

The sample holds a few counts of this clone. The V call is TRBV30, the J call TRBJ1-4; weak D call: TRBD1 (6 bases). Germline lookup yields CDR1 GTSNPN and CDR2 SVGIG (reference sequence). Between the trimmed V and J ends, which lost 0 bases and 8 bases, there was a span of 16 bases. The CDR3 runs 15 residues. CDR3 nucleotide sequence: TGTGCCTGGAGTGTAAATGGCGGACAGAACGAAAAACTGTTTTTT. It translates to CAWSVNGGQNEKLFF.